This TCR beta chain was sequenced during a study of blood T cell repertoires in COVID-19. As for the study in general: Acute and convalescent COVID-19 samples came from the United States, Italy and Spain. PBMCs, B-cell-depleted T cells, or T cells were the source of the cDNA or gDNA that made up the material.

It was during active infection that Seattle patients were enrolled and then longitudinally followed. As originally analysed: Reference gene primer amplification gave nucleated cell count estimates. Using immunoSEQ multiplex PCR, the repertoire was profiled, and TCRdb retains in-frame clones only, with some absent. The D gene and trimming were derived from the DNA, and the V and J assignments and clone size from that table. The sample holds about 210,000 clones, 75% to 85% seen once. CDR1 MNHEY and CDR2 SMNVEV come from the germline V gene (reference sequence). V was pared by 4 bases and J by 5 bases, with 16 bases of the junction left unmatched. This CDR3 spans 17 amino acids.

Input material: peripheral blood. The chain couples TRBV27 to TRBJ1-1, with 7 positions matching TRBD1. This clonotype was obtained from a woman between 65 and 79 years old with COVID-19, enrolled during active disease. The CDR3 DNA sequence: TGTGCCAGCAGTTCCCTGGGGGGCTGGAAGGGGGCGACTGAAGCTTTCTTT. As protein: CASSSLGGWKGATEAFF.